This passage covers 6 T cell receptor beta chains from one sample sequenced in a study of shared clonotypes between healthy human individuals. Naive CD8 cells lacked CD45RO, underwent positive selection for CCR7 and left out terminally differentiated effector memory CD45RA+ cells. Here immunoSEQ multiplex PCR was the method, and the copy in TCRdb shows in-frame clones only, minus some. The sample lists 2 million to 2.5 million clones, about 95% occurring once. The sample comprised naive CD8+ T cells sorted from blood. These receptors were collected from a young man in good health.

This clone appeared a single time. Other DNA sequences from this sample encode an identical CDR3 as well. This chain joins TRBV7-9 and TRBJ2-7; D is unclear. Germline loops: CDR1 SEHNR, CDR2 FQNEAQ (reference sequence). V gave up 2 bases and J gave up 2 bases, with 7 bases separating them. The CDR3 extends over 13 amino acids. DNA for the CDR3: TGTGCCAGCAGCTTAACAGAGACCTACGAGCAGTACTTC. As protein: CASSLTETYEQYF.

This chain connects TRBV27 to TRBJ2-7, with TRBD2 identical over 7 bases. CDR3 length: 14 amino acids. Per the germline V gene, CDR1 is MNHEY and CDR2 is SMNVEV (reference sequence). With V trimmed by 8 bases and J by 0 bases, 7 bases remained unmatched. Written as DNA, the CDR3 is TGTGCCAGCGCACACGGACTAGGCTCCTACGAGCAGTACTTC. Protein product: CASAHGLGSYEQYF.

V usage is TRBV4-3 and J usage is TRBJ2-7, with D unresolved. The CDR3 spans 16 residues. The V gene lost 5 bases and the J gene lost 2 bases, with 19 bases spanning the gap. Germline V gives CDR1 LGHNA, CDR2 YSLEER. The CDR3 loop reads CASSENPPGPPYEQYF. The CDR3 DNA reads TGCGCCAGCAGCGAAAATCCGCCGGGTCCACCCTACGAGCAGTACTTC.

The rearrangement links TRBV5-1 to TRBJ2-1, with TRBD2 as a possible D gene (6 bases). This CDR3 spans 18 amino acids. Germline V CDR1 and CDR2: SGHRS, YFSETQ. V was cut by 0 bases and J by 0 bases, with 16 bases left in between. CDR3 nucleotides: TGCGCCAGCAGCTTGGAACCCCTAGCGCCGAGCTCCTACAATGAGCAGTTCTTC. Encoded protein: CASSLEPLAPSSYNEQFF.

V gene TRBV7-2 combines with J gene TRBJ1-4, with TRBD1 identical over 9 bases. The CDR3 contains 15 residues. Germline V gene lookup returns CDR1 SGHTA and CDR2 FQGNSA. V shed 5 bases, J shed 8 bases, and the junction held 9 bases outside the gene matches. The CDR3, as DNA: TGTGCCAGCAGCACAAACAGGGGGCAATGGGAAAAACTGTTTTTT. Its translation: CASSTNRGQWEKLFF.

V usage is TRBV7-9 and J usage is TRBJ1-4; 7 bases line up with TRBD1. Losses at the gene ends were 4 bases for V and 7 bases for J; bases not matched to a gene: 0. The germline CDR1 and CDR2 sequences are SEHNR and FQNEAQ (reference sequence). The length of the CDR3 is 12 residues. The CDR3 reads CASSYRGEKLFF. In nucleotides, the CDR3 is TGTGCCAGCAGCTACAGGGGTGAAAAACTGTTTTTT.